The present T cell receptor (beta chain) was sequenced within a study of radiation and T cells in renal cell carcinoma. Repertoires were generated with immunoSEQ multiplex PCR, while TCRdb's copy carries only in-frame clones and drops some. There are around 16,000 clones in the sample; approximately 50% occur only once, and 8% to 13% lies in the top ten. This CDR3 spans 14 amino acids. V dropped 8 bases and J dropped 0; count of bases not matched to a gene: 2. The germline V gene has CDR1 MNHEY and CDR2 SVGAGI. This clone has only a few counts. Treatment here: treatment-naive control, cytoreductive nephrectomy. This renal cell carcinoma was of the clear cell type.

V and J are TRBV6-5 and TRBJ2-2; 8 bases are a match to TRBD1. The source material was tumor tissue, sampled from a patient whose treatment was nephrectomy without radiotherapy. The TCR comes from a man aged 50 to 59 with renal cell carcinoma. Here the CDR3 reads CASGGQANTGELFF. The CDR3 DNA follows: TGTGCCAGCGGGGGACAGGCGAACACCGGGGAGCTGTTTTTT.